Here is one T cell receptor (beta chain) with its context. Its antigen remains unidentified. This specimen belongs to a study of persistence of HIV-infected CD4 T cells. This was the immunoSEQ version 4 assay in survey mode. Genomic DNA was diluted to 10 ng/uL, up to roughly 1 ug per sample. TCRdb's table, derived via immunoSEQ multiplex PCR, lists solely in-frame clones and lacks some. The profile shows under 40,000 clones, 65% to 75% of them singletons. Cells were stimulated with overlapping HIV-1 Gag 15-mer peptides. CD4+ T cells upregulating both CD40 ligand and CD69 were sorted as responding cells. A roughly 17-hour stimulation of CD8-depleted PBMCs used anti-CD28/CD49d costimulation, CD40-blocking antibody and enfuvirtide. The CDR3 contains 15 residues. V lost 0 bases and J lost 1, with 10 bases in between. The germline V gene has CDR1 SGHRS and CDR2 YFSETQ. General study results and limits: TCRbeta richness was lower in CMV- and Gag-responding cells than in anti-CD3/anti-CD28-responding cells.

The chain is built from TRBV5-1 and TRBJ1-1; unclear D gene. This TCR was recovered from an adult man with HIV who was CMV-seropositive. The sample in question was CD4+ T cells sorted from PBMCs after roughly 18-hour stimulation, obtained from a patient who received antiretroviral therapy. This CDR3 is CASSLGAQANTEAFF. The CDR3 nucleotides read TGCGCCAGCAGCTTGGGAGCTCAGGCGAACACTGAAGCTTTCTTT.